This T cell receptor beta chain was sequenced in a study of blood T cell repertoires in COVID-19. Study in general: Spain, Italy and the United States supplied samples that represented acute and convalescent COVID-19. T cells, B-cell-depleted T cells, or PBMCs supplied cDNA or gDNA.

Repertoires were generated with immunoSEQ multiplex PCR, while TCRdb's copy carries only in-frame clones and drops some. The sample shows about 360,000 clones, about 86% of them seen only once. The CDR3 is 15 residues long. V lost 2 bases and J lost 3; bases outside the gene matches: 5. CDR1 is SGHAT and CDR2 is FQNNGV in the germline V gene. In Seattle, patients joined the study during active infection and were tracked longitudinally. The source of this sequence is a woman in her sixties or seventies with COVID-19, enrolled during active disease. The J gene is TRBJ2-3, the V gene TRBV11-2; TRBD2 agrees at 7 bases. Material: peripheral blood. The CDR3, as DNA: TGTGCCAGCAGCTTAAACTGGGGGGGAACAGATACGCAGTATTTT. It codes for CASSLNWGGTDTQYF.